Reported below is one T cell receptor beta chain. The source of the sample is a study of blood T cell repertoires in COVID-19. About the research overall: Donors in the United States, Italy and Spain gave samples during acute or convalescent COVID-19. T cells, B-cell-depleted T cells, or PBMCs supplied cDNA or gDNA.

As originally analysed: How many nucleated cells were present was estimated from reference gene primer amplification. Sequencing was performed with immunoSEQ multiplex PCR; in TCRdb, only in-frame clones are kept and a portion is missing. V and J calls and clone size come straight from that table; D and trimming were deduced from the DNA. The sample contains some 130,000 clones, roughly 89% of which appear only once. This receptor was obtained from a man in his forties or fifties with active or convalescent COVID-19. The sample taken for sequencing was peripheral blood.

CDR3 nucleotides: TGTGCCAGCAGTCGAGCGGGAGGGCCCAATGAGCAGTTCTTC. Translated, it gives CASSRAGGPNEQFF. The chain links TRBV6-5 to TRBJ2-1; 10 positions match TRBD2. CDR1 is MNHEY and CDR2 is SVGAGI in the germline V gene. Unmatched junction bases numbered 4, after V lost 5 bases and J lost 6 bases. The length of the CDR3 is 14 residues.